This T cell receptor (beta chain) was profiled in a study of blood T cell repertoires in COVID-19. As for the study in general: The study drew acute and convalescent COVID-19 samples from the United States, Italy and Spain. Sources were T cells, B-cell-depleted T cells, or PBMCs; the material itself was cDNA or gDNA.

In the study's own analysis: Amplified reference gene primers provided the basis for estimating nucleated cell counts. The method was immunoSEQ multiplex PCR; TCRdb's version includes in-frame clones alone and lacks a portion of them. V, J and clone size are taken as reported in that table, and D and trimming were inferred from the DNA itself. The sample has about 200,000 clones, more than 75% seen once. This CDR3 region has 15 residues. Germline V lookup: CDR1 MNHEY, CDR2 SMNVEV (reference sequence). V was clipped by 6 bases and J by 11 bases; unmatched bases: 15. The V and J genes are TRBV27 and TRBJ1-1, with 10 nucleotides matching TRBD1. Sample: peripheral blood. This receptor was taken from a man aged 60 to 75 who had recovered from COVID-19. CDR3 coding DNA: TGTGCCAGCAGAAAGCCTGGACAGGGGGTTAATAGGGCTTTCTTT. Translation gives CASRKPGQGVNRAFF.